This entry concerns a single TCR beta chain. What it binds is unknown. The sample is drawn from a study of post-analysis software for immune sequencing data. As for the study in general: Disease trajectories encompassed relapsing-remitting, secondary progressive and progressive-relapsing multiple sclerosis. Study-wide results and caveats: Elevated frequency relative to controls characterized 4 or 5 TRBV segments in patients, TRBV5-6, TRBV5-1 and TRBV20-1 among them. Samples made in the same batch grouped tightly together by F measure.

Per the germline V gene, CDR1 is MDHEN and CDR2 is SYDVKM. The CDR3 is made up of 13 amino acids. V trimming: 8 bases; J trimming: 8 bases; junction bases outside the gene matches: 4. Incorporated into the TCR beta cDNA libraries were unique molecular identifiers, which served to reduce PCR and sequencing biases. TCRdb fed the PCR reads into MiXCR, producing one record per CDR3 protein. The profile shows around 700,000 distinct CDR3 sequences, around 60% of them singletons. The source material was blood. This chain links TRBV28 with TRBJ2-1; 12 bases match TRBD2. The source of this sequence is a girl aged 2-10 years with multiple sclerosis. Here the CDR3 DNA reads TGTGCCAGCGCTGCTAGCGGGAGGGATGAGCAGTTCTTC. This sequence encodes CASAASGRDEQFF. Variable domain in full (rest from reference TRBV28 and TRBJ2-1): DVKVTQSSRYLVKRTGEKVFLECVQDMDHENMFWYRQDPGLGLRLIYFSYDVKMKEKGDIPEGYSVSREKKERFSLILESASTNQTSMYLCASAASGRDEQFFGPGTRLTVL.